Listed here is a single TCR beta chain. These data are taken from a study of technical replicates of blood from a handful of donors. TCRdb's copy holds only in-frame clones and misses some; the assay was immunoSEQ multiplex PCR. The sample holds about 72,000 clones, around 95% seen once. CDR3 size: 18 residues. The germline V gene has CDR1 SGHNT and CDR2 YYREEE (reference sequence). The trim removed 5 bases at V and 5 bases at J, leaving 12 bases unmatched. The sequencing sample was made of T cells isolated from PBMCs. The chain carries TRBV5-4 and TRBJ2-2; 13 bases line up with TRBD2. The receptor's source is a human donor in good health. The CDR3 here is CASSFGLAGARRTGELFF. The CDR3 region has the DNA TGTGCCAGCAGTTTTGGACTAGCGGGAGCGAGGAGGACCGGGGAGCTGTTTTTT. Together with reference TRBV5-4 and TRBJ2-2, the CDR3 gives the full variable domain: ETGVTQSPTHLIKTRGQQVTLRCSSQSGHNTVSWYQQALGQGPQFIFQYYREEENGRGNFPPRFSGLQFPNYSSELNVNALELDDSALYLCASSFGLAGARRTGELFFGEGSRLTVL.